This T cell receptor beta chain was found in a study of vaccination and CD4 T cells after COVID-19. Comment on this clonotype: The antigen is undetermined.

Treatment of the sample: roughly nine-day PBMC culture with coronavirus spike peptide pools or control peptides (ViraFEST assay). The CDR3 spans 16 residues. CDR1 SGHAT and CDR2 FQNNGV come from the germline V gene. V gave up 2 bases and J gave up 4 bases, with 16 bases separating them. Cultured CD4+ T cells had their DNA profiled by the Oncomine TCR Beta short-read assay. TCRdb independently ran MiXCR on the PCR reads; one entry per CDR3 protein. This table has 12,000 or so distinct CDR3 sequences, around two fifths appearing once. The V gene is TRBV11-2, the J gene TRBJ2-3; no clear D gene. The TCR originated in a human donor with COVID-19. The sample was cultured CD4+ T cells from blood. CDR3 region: CASSLNLRAFADTQYF. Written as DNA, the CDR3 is TGTGCCAGCAGCTTAAATCTCCGGGCATTCGCAGATACGCAGTATTTT.